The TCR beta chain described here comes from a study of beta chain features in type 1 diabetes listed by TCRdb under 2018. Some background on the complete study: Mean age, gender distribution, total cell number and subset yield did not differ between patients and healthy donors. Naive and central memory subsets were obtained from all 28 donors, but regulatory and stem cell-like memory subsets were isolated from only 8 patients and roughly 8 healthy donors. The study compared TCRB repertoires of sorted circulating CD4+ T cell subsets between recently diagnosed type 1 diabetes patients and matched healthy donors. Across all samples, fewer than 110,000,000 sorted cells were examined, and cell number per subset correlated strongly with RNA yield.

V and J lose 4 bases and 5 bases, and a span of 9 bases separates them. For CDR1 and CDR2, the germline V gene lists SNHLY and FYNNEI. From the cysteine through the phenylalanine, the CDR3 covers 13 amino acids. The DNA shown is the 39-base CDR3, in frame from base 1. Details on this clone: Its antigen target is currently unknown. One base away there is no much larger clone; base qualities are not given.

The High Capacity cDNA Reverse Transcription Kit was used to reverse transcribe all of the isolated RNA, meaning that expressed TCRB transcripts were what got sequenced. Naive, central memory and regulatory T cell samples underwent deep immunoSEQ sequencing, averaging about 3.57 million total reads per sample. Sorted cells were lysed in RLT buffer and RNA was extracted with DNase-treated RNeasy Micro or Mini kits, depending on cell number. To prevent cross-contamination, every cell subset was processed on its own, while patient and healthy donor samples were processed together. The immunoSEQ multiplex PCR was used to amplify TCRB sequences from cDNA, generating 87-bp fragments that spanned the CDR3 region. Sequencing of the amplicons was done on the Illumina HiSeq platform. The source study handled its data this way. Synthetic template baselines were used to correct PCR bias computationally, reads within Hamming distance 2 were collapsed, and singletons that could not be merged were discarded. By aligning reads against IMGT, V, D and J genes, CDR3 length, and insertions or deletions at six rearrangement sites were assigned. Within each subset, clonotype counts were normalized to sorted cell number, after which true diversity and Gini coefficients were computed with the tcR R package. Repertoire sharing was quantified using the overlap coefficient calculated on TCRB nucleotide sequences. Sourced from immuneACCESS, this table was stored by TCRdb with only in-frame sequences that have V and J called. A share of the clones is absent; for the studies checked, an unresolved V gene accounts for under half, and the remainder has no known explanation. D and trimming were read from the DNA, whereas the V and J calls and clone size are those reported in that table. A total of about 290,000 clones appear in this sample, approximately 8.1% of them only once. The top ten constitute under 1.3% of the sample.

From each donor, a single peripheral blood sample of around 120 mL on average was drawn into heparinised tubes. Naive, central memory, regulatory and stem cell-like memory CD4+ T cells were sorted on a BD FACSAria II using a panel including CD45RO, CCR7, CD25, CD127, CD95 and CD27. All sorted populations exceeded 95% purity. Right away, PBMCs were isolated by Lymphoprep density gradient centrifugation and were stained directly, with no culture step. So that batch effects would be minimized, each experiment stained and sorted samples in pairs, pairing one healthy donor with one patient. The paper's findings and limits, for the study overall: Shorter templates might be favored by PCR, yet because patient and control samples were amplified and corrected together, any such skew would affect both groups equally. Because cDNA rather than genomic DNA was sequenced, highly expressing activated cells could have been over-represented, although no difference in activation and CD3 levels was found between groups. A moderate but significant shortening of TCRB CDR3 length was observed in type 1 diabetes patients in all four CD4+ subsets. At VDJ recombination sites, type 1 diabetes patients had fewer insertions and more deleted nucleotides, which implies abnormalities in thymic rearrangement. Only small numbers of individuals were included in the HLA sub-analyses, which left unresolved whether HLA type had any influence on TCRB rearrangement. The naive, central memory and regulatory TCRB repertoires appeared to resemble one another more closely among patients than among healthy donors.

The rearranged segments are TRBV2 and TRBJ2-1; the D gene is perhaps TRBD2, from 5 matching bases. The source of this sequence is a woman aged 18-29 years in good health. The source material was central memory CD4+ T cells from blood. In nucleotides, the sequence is TGTGCCAGCAGTGGCGTCGGGGACAATGAGCAGTTCTTC. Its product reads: CASSGVGDNEQFF.